These 10 T cell receptor beta chains share one sample of origin, sequenced in a study of T cells in Graves' hyperthyroidism and ophthalmopathy. RNA transcripts were the template for amplifying TCR beta CDR3 regions. A set of HTBI primers served as the primers for a first-round RT-PCR of the TCR CDR3. MiXCR was run by TCRdb on the multiplex PCR reads, yielding one entry per CDR3 protein. The repertoire includes under 350,000 distinct CDR3 sequences, over 15% of them detected once, and about 49% sits in the top ten. Sequences were obtained from blood. These receptors all stem from a woman aged 45-65 years with Graves' hyperthyroidism.

This clonotype was seen many times. The chain couples TRBV6-2 or TRBV6-3 to TRBJ2-3; 12 nucleotides line up with TRBD2. Per the germline V gene, CDR1 is MNHEY and CDR2 is SVGEGT. V gave up 1 base and J gave up 5 bases; unmatched junction bases: 7. The CDR3 sequence is 17 residues long. The CDR3 DNA reads as TGTGCCAGCAGTTACTTCAGACTAGCGGGAGCGATAGATACGCAGTATTTT. This codes for CASSYFRLAGAIDTQYF.

This chain joins TRBV20-1 and TRBJ2-1; 8 nucleotides line up with TRBD2. The CDR3 consists of 15 residues. Germline V lookup: CDR1 DFQATT, CDR2 SNEGSKA (reference sequence). V shed 2 bases, J shed 6 bases, and the junction held 9 bases outside the gene matches. DNA for the CDR3: TGCAGTGCTAGAACGCCCAGCGGGGGATTCAATGAGCAGTTCTTC. It encodes CSARTPSGGFNEQFF.

This clonotype was found many times. V usage is TRBV20-1 and J usage is TRBJ2-3, with 7 bases aligning to TRBD2. The V segment lost 1 base and the J segment 2 bases; nucleotides outside the gene matches: 6. This CDR3 contains 15 residues. Germline CDR1 is DFQATT and CDR2 is SNEGSKA (reference sequence). This CDR3 reads CSARVASGITDTQYF. The CDR3 DNA sequence: TGCAGTGCTAGAGTCGCTAGCGGAATCACAGATACGCAGTATTTT.

This clonotype came up many times. This chain links TRBV27 with TRBJ1-5, with TRBD1 matching over 8 bases. V shed 5 bases and J 3 bases; nucleotides not matched to a gene: 6. The germline CDR1 and CDR2 sequences are MNHEY and SMNVEV (reference sequence). This CDR3 comprises 15 residues. In DNA, the CDR3 is TGTGCCAGCAGTAAATCGGGACAGGCCAATCAGCCCCAGCATTTT. Translation gives CASSKSGQANQPQHF.

This clonotype was found a few times. The chain is built from TRBV29-1 and TRBJ1-3; D remains ambiguous. The CDR3 extends over 14 amino acids. V was cut by 6 bases and J by 1 base, with 13 bases left in between. Germline V gives CDR1 SQVTM, CDR2 ANQGSEA. CDR3 sequence: CSVSAGMSGNTIYF. CDR3 DNA sequence: TGCAGCGTGTCAGCTGGTATGTCTGGAAACACCATATATTTT. Supplemented by reference TRBV29-1 and TRBJ1-3, the full variable domain reads SAVISQKPSRDICQRGTSLTIQCQVDSQVTMMFWYRQQPGQSLTLIATANQGSEATYESGFVIDKFPISRPNLTFSTLTVSNMSPEDSSIYLCSVSAGMSGNTIYFGEGSWLTVV.

This clonotype was found many times. This chain joins TRBV7-8 and TRBJ2-3; 9 nucleotides match TRBD2. Per germline, CDR1 SGHVS and CDR2 FQNEAQ. This CDR3 is built from 17 residues. V gave up 1 base and J gave up 4 bases; unmatched junction bases: 9. The CDR3 DNA is TGTGCCAGCAGCTTAGTGCGAGCGGGGGGTTCAGCAGATACGCAGTATTTT. This sequence encodes CASSLVRAGGSADTQYF.

This clonotype was counted a few times. This chain joins TRBV6-1 and TRBJ2-3; D gene uncertain. The ends were cut back, 6 bases at V and 4 bases at J, with 14 bases in the middle. This CDR3 has 14 residues. CDR1 is MNHNS, CDR2 SASEGT, per germline. CDR3 sequence: CASSLDPGADTQYF. The DNA for the CDR3 is TGTGCCAGCAGCCTGGACCCTGGGGCAGATACGCAGTATTTT.

This clonotype was observed many times. V and J are TRBV27 and TRBJ2-7; D is tentatively TRBD1 or TRBD2 (5 bases each). Looked up from germline, CDR1 is MNHEY and CDR2 is SMNVEV (reference sequence). V lost 5 bases, J lost 5 bases, and 19 bases lay in between. The CDR3 is made up of 15 amino acids. The CDR3 sequence: CASSTLGALAHEQYV. CDR3 DNA sequence: TGTGCCAGCAGTACCCTCGGGGCCCTAGCCCACGAGCAGTACGTC.

This clonotype was seen at least ten times. The rearrangement links TRBV3-1 to TRBJ2-7, with 14 bases lining up with TRBD2. Germline V gene sequence: CDR1 LGHDT, CDR2 YNNKEL (reference sequence). There are 17 residues in the CDR3. The junction had 7 bases not matched to a gene; V was cut back by 4 bases and J by 2 bases. The CDR3 spells CASSRGLAGGPAYEQYF. The CDR3 DNA reads as TGTGCCAGCAGCCGAGGACTAGCGGGAGGCCCCGCCTACGAGCAGTACTTC.

V usage is TRBV28 and J usage is TRBJ2-1, with 15 bases identical to TRBD2. V lost 8 bases, J lost 7 bases, and 6 bases stayed unmatched. The V gene's germline CDR1 is MDHEN and CDR2 SYDVKM. The CDR3 extends over 15 amino acids. The CDR3 is CASGVGTSGRNEQFF. Here the CDR3 DNA reads TGTGCCAGCGGCGTGGGGACTAGCGGGAGGAATGAGCAGTTCTTC.